Listed below are T cell receptor beta chains from one sample, sequenced in a study of control samples from healthy donors and cancer patients. Only in-frame clones appear in the TCRdb table, and some are missing; sequencing was by immunoSEQ multiplex PCR. This sample has around 130,000 clones, with approximately 87% found just once. Sequencing used blood. Receptors were obtained from a young man in good health. Each CDR3 is given with its conserved first and last residue. The order of the fields is clone size, J gene, D gene, V gene, CDR3 DNA, CDR3 protein. D genes are given only for firm matches. The size field is filled for only some rows; it gives once, few, many or a size class.

. | TRBJ2-2 | . | TRBV3-1/TRBV3-2 | TGTGCCAGCAGCCAAAACGTCCCCCCAAACACCGGGGAGCTGTTTTTT | CASSQNVPPNTGELFF
few | TRBJ2-6 | . | TRBV6-5 | TGTGCCAGCAGCCTACAGGGCTCTGGGGCCAACGTCCTGACTTTC | CASSLQGSGANVLTF
once | TRBJ2-7 | . | TRBV25-1 | TGTGCCAGCAGTGATAGCTACGAGCAGTACTTC | CASSDSYEQYF
. | TRBJ1-1 | . | TRBV6-5 | TGTGCCAGCAGTTACGGGAGGGCCACTGAAGCTTTCTTT | CASSYGRATEAFF
. | TRBJ1-1 | TRBD1 | TRBV12-5 | TGTGCTAGTGGTCCCGAGGGGGCCAACACTGAAGCTTTCTTT | CASGPEGANTEAFF
. | TRBJ1-4 | . | TRBV5-1 | TGCGCCAGCAGGAGGGGCTCGGATGAAAAACTGTTTTTT | CASRRGSDEKLFF
. | TRBJ1-6 | . | TRBV2 | TGTGCCAGCAACGAGGACAGACGACGTCTTGGGTCACCCCTCCACTTT | CASNEDRRRLGSPLHF
medium-sized | TRBJ2-7 | . | TRBV7-9 | TGTGCCAGCAGCTTAAAGGGTAACCACGAGCAGTACTTC | CASSLKGNHEQYF
. | TRBJ2-1 | . | TRBV3-1/TRBV3-2 | TGTGCCAGCAGCCATGGACAGCGGGACAATGAGCAGTTCTTC | CASSHGQRDNEQFF
. | TRBJ1-1 | TRBD1 | TRBV12-5 | TGTGCTAGTGGTTTAGGGACAGGGGGCACTGAAGCTTTCTTT | CASGLGTGGTEAFF
. | TRBJ1-6 | . | TRBV12-5 | TGTGCTAGTGGTTTGGTCGACGGGAATTCACCCCTCCACTTT | CASGLVDGNSPLHF
once | TRBJ2-7 | . | TRBV5-1 | TGCGCCAGCAGCTCCCGGGGAGAGCCCGAGCAGTACTTC | CASSSRGEPEQYF
. | TRBJ1-4 | . | TRBV19 | TGTGCCAGTAGTACGGATGCAACTAATGAAAAACTGTTTTTT | CASSTDATNEKLFF
. | TRBJ1-2 | . | TRBV3-1/TRBV3-2 | TGTGCCAGCAGCCAAAGGTCAATGGCCGGGGGTGATGGCTACACCTTC | CASSQRSMAGGDGYTF
. | TRBJ2-6 | . | TRBV2 | TGTGCCAGCAGTGAAGGTGGTGGGCTCTCTGGGGCCAACGTCCTGACTTTC | CASSEGGGLSGANVLTF
. | TRBJ1-1 | . | TRBV9 | TGTGCCAGCAGCGTTATGAGTTCCATGAACACTGAAGCTTTCTTT | CASSVMSSMNTEAFF
. | TRBJ1-4 | . | TRBV4-2 | TGTGCCAGCAGCCAACCCGGAAGGACCGAAAAACTGTTTTTT | CASSQPGRTEKLFF
. | TRBJ1-5 | TRBD1 | TRBV6-5 | TGTGCCAGCAGTTTTAACAGGGGGCAAAGCAATCAGCCCCAGCATTTT | CASSFNRGQSNQPQHF
. | TRBJ2-7 | TRBD2 | TRBV7-9 | TGTGCCAGCAGCCCCCGTGGTAGCGGGGGCGAGCAGTACTTC | CASSPRGSGGEQYF
. | TRBJ1-5 | . | TRBV15 | TGTGCCACCAGCAGAGTAGGGTCCAATCAGCCCCAGCATTTT | CATSRVGSNQPQHF
. | TRBJ1-4 | . | TRBV20-1 | TGCAGTGCTAGTGGGCTATTTAATGAAAAACTGTTTTTT | CSASGLFNEKLFF
once | TRBJ1-4 | . | TRBV2 | TGTGCCAGCAAAACCTACGAAAAACTGTTTTTT | CASKTYEKLFF
. | TRBJ1-1 | . | TRBV11-2 | TGTGCCAGCAGCTTAAGCAGATATGAAGCTTTCTTT | CASSLSRYEAFF
once | TRBJ1-4 | . | TRBV7-2 | TGTGCCAGCAGCTCTGGGACCGCTTTTACTAATGAAAAACTGTTTTTT | CASSSGTAFTNEKLFF
once | TRBJ1-1 | TRBD1 | TRBV24-1 | TGTGCCACCAGTGATGGGAGGACAGGGAGAACTGAAGCTTTCTTT | CATSDGRTGRTEAFF
. | TRBJ2-3 | . | TRBV10-2 | TGCGCCAGCACTGTTGGCTCAGATACGCAGTATTTT | CASTVGSDTQYF
. | TRBJ1-2 | . | TRBV7-8 | TGTGCCAGCAGCTTAGGTGGGGGGGACTATGGCTACACCTTC | CASSLGGGDYGYTF
. | TRBJ1-1 | . | TRBV11-2 | TGTGCCAGCAGCTTAACCGCCGGGGCTAGGGGTGGCACTGAAGCTTTCTTT | CASSLTAGARGGTEAFF
. | TRBJ2-5 | . | TRBV5-1 | TGCGCCAGCAGCTTGCAGGGTGCAAAGCAAGAGACCCAGTACTTC | CASSLQGAKQETQYF
. | TRBJ1-4 | TRBD1 | TRBV14 | TGTGCCAGCAGCCCTCTAGACGACAGGGGTGAAAAACTGTTTTTT | CASSPLDDRGEKLFF
. | TRBJ2-7 | . | TRBV19 | TGTGCCAGTAGTATCGCCGGGCAGCCCTACGAGCAGTACTTC | CASSIAGQPYEQYF
. | TRBJ2-1 | TRBD1 | TRBV7-3 | TGTGCCAGCAGCCCACGGGGACAGTGGAATGAGCAGTTCTTC | CASSPRGQWNEQFF
. | TRBJ1-1 | TRBD1 | TRBV11-2 | TGTGCCAGCAGCTTATCTACAGGGGGCACTGAAGCTTTCTTT | CASSLSTGGTEAFF
. | TRBJ1-6 | . | TRBV11-3 | TGTGCCAGCAGCTCCGAAGAGGGGTCCTATAATTCACCCCTCCACTTT | CASSSEEGSYNSPLHF
. | TRBJ1-1 | . | TRBV6-5 | TGTGCCAGCACCCCAGGAGGGGGAGAAAGGACTGAAGCTTTCTTT | CASTPGGGERTEAFF
. | TRBJ1-1 | . | TRBV5-1 | TGCGCCAGCAGCCTAGGATGGGGGAACACTGAAGCTTTCTTT | CASSLGWGNTEAFF
. | TRBJ1-1 | . | TRBV10-1 | TGCGCCAGCAGTGAGTCGCAGGGAACGGCGAACACTGAAGCTTTCTTT | CASSESQGTANTEAFF
. | TRBJ1-3 | . | TRBV12-3/TRBV12-4 | TGTGCCGCGGACCGGAGCTCTGGAAACACCATATATTTT | CAADRSSGNTIYF
. | TRBJ1-1 | . | TRBV19 | TGTGCCAGTAGTAGTGGGGGGGCAAGTAACACTGAAGCTTTCTTT | CASSSGGASNTEAFF